This TCR beta chain came from a study of T cells in Graves' hyperthyroidism and ophthalmopathy. Whole-study findings and limits: Most thyroid clonotypes expanded above 0.001 were also detected in blood.

Notes on this clonotype: Its matching antigen is unknown.

This CDR3 is built from 14 residues. Losses at the gene ends were 4 bases for V and 9 bases for J; bases not matched to a gene: 10. The germline CDR1 and CDR2 sequences are SNHLY and FYNNEI. Amplification of TCR beta CDR3 regions was performed using RNA transcripts as template. The HTBI primer set was used in a first-round RT-PCR of the TCR CDR3. TCRdb ran MiXCR on the multiplex PCR reads and lists one entry per CDR3 protein. Here the sample spans under 600,000 distinct CDR3 sequences, about a sixth being singletons. The J gene is TRBJ2-3, the V gene TRBV2; 7 nucleotides match TRBD2. This TCR came from a woman in her thirties or forties with Graves' ophthalmopathy. Sequenced input: blood. CDR3 nucleotides: TGTGCCAGCAGTGGAGCCACTATGGGGGGGACGCAGTATTTT. Amino acids: CASSGATMGGTQYF.